These 9 T cell receptor beta chains were all obtained from the same sample, sequenced in a study of blood T cells in healthy people across ages. Sample-barcoded 5' priming and a J-beta primer mix drove a second PCR of roughly 6 to 12 cycles. MiXCR was run by TCRdb on the 5' RACE reads, yielding one entry per CDR3 protein. The table shows fewer than 2,000,000 distinct CDR3 sequences, with about 39% occurring only once. The sequencing sample was made of blood. These TCRs come from a human donor in good health.

The chain links TRBV7-2 to TRBJ2-7, with a tentative D call TRBD2 (5 bases). The CDR3 consists of 15 residues. Germline CDR1 reads SGHTA; CDR2 reads FQGNSA. Trimming left V 2 bases short and J 6 bases short, with 17 bases between. CDR3 in amino acids: CASSLFLGRAAEQYF. CDR3 nucleotides: TGTGCCAGCAGCTTATTTTTGGGCCGAGCGGCCGAGCAGTACTTC.

For this clonotype: An end of the junction does not agree with germline; a read error may underlie this. The rearrangement links TRBV9 to TRBJ2-1, with a weak D call TRBD1 (5 bases). The CDR3 contains 14 residues. Germline CDR1 reads SGDLS; CDR2 reads YYNGEE. This CDR3 is CASNVGEGDNEQFF. The CDR3 DNA follows: TGTGCCAGCAACGTAGGGGAAGGGGACAATGAGCAGTTCTTC.

The chain joins TRBV6-2 or TRBV6-3 to TRBJ2-1, with TRBD1 matching over 9 bases. With V trimmed by 2 bases and J by 9 bases, 17 bases remained unmatched. Germline lookup yields CDR1 MNHEY and CDR2 SVGEGT. The CDR3 loop spans 18 amino acids. CDR3 sequence: CASSYTDHRDRDTPEQFF. The CDR3 DNA follows: TGTGCCAGCAGTTACACTGACCACCGGGACAGGGATACTCCTGAGCAGTTCTTC.

CDR3 in amino acids: CASSSTGGNSEAFF. The CDR3 coding sequence is TGTGCCAGCAGTTCGACAGGCGGAAACTCTGAAGCTTTCTTT. This chain links TRBV12-3 or TRBV12-4 with TRBJ1-1; D may be TRBD1 (6 bases). Trimming shortened V by 4 bases and J by 6 bases, and 15 bases separated the two germline ends. The CDR3 runs 14 residues.

This clonotype is a singleton in its sample. CDR3 sequence reads: CASSLGTAYNQPQHF. The CDR3 DNA follows: TGTGCCAGCAGCTTAGGGACAGCATATAATCAGCCCCAGCATTTT. This chain uses TRBV7-2 with TRBJ1-5; a weak D match, TRBD1 (6 bases). The V end was cut by 1 base, the J end by 4 bases, with 11 bases between. The CDR3 has 15 residues. Germline V gene data show CDR1 as SGHTA and CDR2 as FQGNSA.

V is TRBV10-3 and J is TRBJ2-7; 11 nucleotides line up with TRBD2. V gave up 6 bases and J gave up 2 bases; unmatched junction bases: 3. CDR3 length: 14 residues. Germline V gene lookup returns CDR1 ENHRY and CDR2 SYGVKD. DNA of the CDR3: TGTGCCATCAGCCGACTAGCGGGACCCTACGAGCAGTACTTC. It encodes CAISRLAGPYEQYF.

V gene TRBV9 combines with J gene TRBJ1-1, with 7 nucleotides matching TRBD1. The CDR3 sequence is 14 residues long. Germline CDR1 is SGDLS and CDR2 is YYNGEE. Unmatched junction bases numbered 6, after V lost 4 bases and J lost 3 bases. CDR3 coding DNA: TGTGCCAGCAGCCCTCACAGGGGAGACACTGAAGCTTTCTTT. Translation gives CASSPHRGDTEAFF. The full variable domain, in which reference TRBV9 and TRBJ1-1 provide the parts outside the CDR3, is DSGVTQTPKHLITATGQRVTLRCSPRSGDLSVYWYQQSLDQGLQFLIQYYNGEERAKGNILERFSAQQFPDLHSELNLSSLELGDSALYFCASSPHRGDTEAFFGQGTRLTVV.

There are a few counts of this clonotype. J is TRBJ1-4 and V is TRBV7-2; D perhaps matches TRBD1 (6 bases). This CDR3 has 15 residues. Trimming shortened V by 4 bases and J by 11 bases, and 20 bases separated the two germline ends. CDR1 and CDR2 from the germline V gene are SGHTA and FQGNSA. In DNA form, the CDR3 reads TGTGCCAGCAGCTCATACACCGGGGCCGACAGGAAACTGTTTTTT. Translated: CASSSYTGADRKLFF.

Turning to this clonotype: A junction boundary mismatches the germline segment, possibly from a read error. V usage is TRBV5-1 and J usage is TRBJ2-2, with D perhaps TRBD2 (6 bases). Germline CDR1 is SGHRS and CDR2 is YFSETQ. This CDR3 comprises 17 residues. The CDR3 nucleotides are TGCGCCAGCAGCTTGGGAACCACGGGGGTGATCACCGGGGAGCGGTTTTTT. Translating gives CASSLGTTGVITGERFF.